Sequencing of this TCR beta chain was carried out in a study of type 1 regulatory T cells. About the study: An in vitro protocol generated T-allo10, a Tr1-enriched, alloantigen-specific CD4 T cell product.

V shed 6 bases, J shed 6 bases, and the junction held 8 bases outside the gene matches. From germline, CDR1 is DFQATT and CDR2 SNEGSKA (reference sequence). The CDR3 is 13 residues long. TCRdb ran MiXCR on the reads and lists one entry per CDR3 protein. The sample consists of over 90,000 distinct CDR3 sequences, around a third of them appearing once. This clonotype was seen ten or more times. The sample consisted of CD4+ T cells, either the whole sample or a sorted fraction (not recorded which). The receptor comes from a human donor in good health. The J gene is TRBJ1-3, the V gene TRBV20-1; 7 bases are shared with TRBD1. CDR3 region: CSAAGGGENTIYF. The DNA for the CDR3 is TGCAGTGCCGCGGGAGGGGGCGAAAACACCATATATTTT.